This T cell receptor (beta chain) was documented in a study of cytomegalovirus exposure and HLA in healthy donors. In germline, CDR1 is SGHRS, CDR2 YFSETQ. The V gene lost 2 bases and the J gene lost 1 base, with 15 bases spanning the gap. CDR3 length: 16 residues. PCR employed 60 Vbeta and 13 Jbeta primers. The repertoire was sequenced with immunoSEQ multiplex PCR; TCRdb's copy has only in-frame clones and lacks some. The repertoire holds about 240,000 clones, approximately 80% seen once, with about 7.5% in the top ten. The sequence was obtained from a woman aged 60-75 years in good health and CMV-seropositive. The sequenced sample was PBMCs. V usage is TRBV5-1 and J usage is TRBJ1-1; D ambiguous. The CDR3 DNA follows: TGCGCCAGCAGCTTTATTTCTGGAGGACCGAACACTGAAGCTTTCTTT. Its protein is CASSFISGGPNTEAFF. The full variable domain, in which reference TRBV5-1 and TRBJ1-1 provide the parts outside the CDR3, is KAGVTQTPRYLIKTRGQQVTLSCSPISGHRSVSWYQQTPGQGLQFLFEYFSETQRNKGNFPGRFSGRQFSNSRSEMNVSTLELGDSALYLCASSFISGGPNTEAFFGQGTRLTVV.